The entry below gives a single T cell receptor beta chain sequence along with its context. Its antigen is as yet unknown. This specimen belongs to a study of radiotherapy plus CTLA-4 blockade in lung cancer. Notes on the study in general: In blood, tumor-derived TCR clones expanded after radiotherapy plus ipilimumab.

Receiving focal radiation plus CTLA-4 blockade with ipilimumab were patients who had chemo-refractory metastatic non-small-cell lung cancer. The CDR3 is 14 residues long. Germline assignment: CDR1 SNHLY and CDR2 FYNNEI. Trimming left V 5 bases short and J 5 bases short, with 15 bases between. TCRdb keeps only in-frame clones here, not all; method: immunoSEQ multiplex PCR. The table lists about 43,000 clones, about 67% of them singletons. The source is a human donor with non-small cell lung cancer who had a partial response to radiotherapy plus ipilimumab. The sample in question was peripheral blood, obtained from a patient treated with radiotherapy plus ipilimumab. The genes are TRBV2 and TRBJ1-2; D not certain. This CDR3 reads CASSNPLSGYGYTF. The CDR3 nucleotides read TGTGCCAGCAGTAACCCCCTTTCGGGTTATGGCTACACCTTC. Using reference TRBV2 and TRBJ1-2 for the parts outside the CDR3, the full variable domain is EPEVTQTPSHQVTQMGQEVILRCVPISNHLYFYWYRQILGQKVEFLVSFYNNEISEKSEIFDDQFSVERPDGSNFTLKIRSTKLEDSAMYFCASSNPLSGYGYTFGSGTRLTVV.